Sequencing of this T cell receptor (beta chain) was carried out in a study of blood T cell repertoires in COVID-19. In the study overall: The United States, Italy and Spain provided the acute and convalescent COVID-19 samples. Sources were T cells, B-cell-depleted T cells, or PBMCs; the material itself was cDNA or gDNA.

As handled by the study authors: Using reference gene primer amplification, nucleated cell counts were estimated. This table comes from immunoSEQ multiplex PCR, and its TCRdb copy is limited to in-frame clones, with some not included. That table supplies the V and J calls and clone size; D and trimming were determined from the DNA. The table lists about 140,000 clones, over 70% of them singletons. V lost 5 bases to trimming and J lost 8 bases; unmatched junction nucleotides: 9. Germline values: CDR1 LNHDA, CDR2 SQIVND (reference sequence). The CDR3 runs 16 residues. Specimen: peripheral blood. This chain links TRBV19 with TRBJ1-4, with TRBD1 identical over 12 bases. This TCR was recovered from a man in his fifties or sixties who had recovered from COVID-19. The CDR3 sequence is CASSPRDRGLREKLFF. CDR3 DNA: TGTGCCAGTAGTCCCCGGGACAGGGGGCTAAGAGAAAAACTGTTTTTT. Filled out from reference TRBV19 and TRBJ1-4, the complete variable domain reads DGGITQSPKYLFRKEGQNVTLSCEQNLNHDAMYWYRQDPGQGLRLIYYSQIVNDFQKGDIAEGYSVSREKKESFPLTVTSAQKNPTAFYLCASSPRDRGLREKLFFGSGTQLSVL.